These 13 T cell receptor beta chains were all obtained from the same sample, sequenced in a study of T cell responses to AZD1222 COVID-19 vaccine. TCRdb's table, derived via immunoSEQ multiplex PCR, lists solely in-frame clones and lacks some. Seen here are fewer than 120,000 clones, over 75% observed once, and the top ten hold roughly 4.5%. The specimen comprised peripheral blood, sampled on day 0 of AZD1222 vaccination. These receptors all stem from an adult in good health.

The chain couples TRBV7-9 to TRBJ1-5, with D hard to call. The CDR3 sequence is 12 residues long. The germline gives CDR1 SEHNR, CDR2 FQNEAQ (reference sequence). Trimming removed 1 base at V and 4 bases at J, with 2 bases between. CDR3 DNA sequence: TGTGCCAGCAGCTTAGTTAATCAGCCCCAGCATTTT. This gives the protein CASSLVNQPQHF.

CDR3 region: CASSFGRGKSDTQYF. The CDR3 DNA reads as TGTGCCAGCAGCTTTGGGAGGGGTAAATCAGATACGCAGTATTTT. This chain connects TRBV5-4 to TRBJ2-3; 7 bases map to TRBD2. CDR3 length: 15 residues. After removal of 2 bases from V and 4 bases from J, the junction contained 7 bases not matched to a gene. Germline V lookup: CDR1 SGHNT, CDR2 YYREEE (reference sequence).

The chain uses TRBV28 and TRBJ2-7; D is perhaps TRBD1 or TRBD2 (5 bases each). This CDR3 spans 13 amino acids. The V gene's germline CDR1 is MDHEN and CDR2 SYDVKM. With 8 bases removed from V and 3 bases from J, the gap between germline ends came to 14 bases. The CDR3 loop is CASGRMGVYEQYF. The CDR3 bases are TGTGCCAGCGGGAGAATGGGGGTCTACGAGCAGTACTTC. Drawing the rest from reference TRBV28 and TRBJ2-7, the complete variable domain is DVKVTQSSRYLVKRTGEKVFLECVQDMDHENMFWYRQDPGLGLRLIYFSYDVKMKEKGDIPEGYSVSREKKERFSLILESASTNQTSMYLCASGRMGVYEQYFGPGTRLTVT.

This sequence joins TRBV18 and TRBJ1-1; perhaps TRBD1 as D (5 bases). In germline, CDR1 is KGHSH, CDR2 LQKENI. There are 14 residues in the CDR3. Trimming shortened V by 2 bases and J by 2 bases, and 9 bases separated the two germline ends. The CDR3: CASSPIQENTEAFF. The CDR3 region has the DNA TGTGCCAGCTCACCAATACAGGAAAACACTGAAGCTTTCTTT.

The V gene is TRBV24-1, the J gene TRBJ2-5, with D uncertain. Germline loops: CDR1 KGHDR, CDR2 SFDVKD. V shed 5 bases and J shed 5 bases, with 14 bases lying between them. The CDR3 loop spans 14 amino acids. CDR3 sequence (DNA): TGTGCCACCAGTGGATCAGACTGGCGGGAGACCCAGTACTTC. It encodes CATSGSDWRETQYF.

V is TRBV30 and J is TRBJ1-4, with D perhaps TRBD1 (6 bases). The germline CDR1 and CDR2 sequences are GTSNPN and SVGIG (reference sequence). The CDR3 is 13 amino acids. The V end was cut by 0 bases, the J end by 13 bases, with 15 bases between. In DNA form, the CDR3 reads TGTGCCTGGAGTGTAAAGGGGGGGAGTAGACTGTTTTTT. It encodes CAWSVKGGSRLFF.

The rearrangement joins TRBV9 to TRBJ2-6, with D possibly matching TRBD2 (5 bases). V lost 4 bases, J lost 4 bases, and 18 bases lay in between. The CDR3 length is 17 residues. Germline CDR1 SGDLS, CDR2 YYNGEE. In nucleotides, the CDR3 is TGTGCCAGCAGCCCAACGAGGGTAGTCGGCGGGGCCAACGTCCTGACTTTC. This codes for CASSPTRVVGGANVLTF.

This sequence joins TRBV18 and TRBJ1-6; 7 positions agree with TRBD1. Unmatched junction bases numbered 9, after V lost 5 bases and J lost 5 bases. This CDR3 has 16 amino acids. In germline, CDR1 is KGHSH, CDR2 LQKENI. The CDR3 sequence is CASSGGWDSNNSPLHF. In nucleotides, the CDR3 is TGTGCCAGCTCAGGGGGTTGGGACAGTAATAATTCACCCCTCCACTTT.

The rearrangement joins TRBV5-1 to TRBJ1-1; TRBD1 matches 8 bases. The J segment lost 0 bases and the V segment lost 3 bases, leaving 7 bases of the junction unmatched. Germline CDR1 is SGHRS and CDR2 is YFSETQ. This CDR3 spans 16 amino acids. The DNA of the CDR3 is TGCGCCAGCAGCTACCAAACGGGACAGGTGAACACTGAAGCTTTCTTT. It specifies CASSYQTGQVNTEAFF.

The chain uses TRBV4-3 and TRBJ1-1; tentatively, D is TRBD1 (5 bases). This CDR3 contains 15 residues. V shed 4 bases and J shed 0 bases, with 12 bases lying between them. Germline V gives CDR1 LGHNA, CDR2 YSLEER. The CDR3 is CASSPSRVMNTEAFF. In nucleotides, the CDR3 is TGCGCCAGCAGCCCATCCAGGGTCATGAACACTGAAGCTTTCTTT.

The genes are TRBV29-1 and TRBJ2-7; 9 nucleotides line up with TRBD1. The CDR3 totals 12 residues. From germline, CDR1 is SQVTM and CDR2 ANQGSEA. After removal of 6 bases from V and 5 bases from J, the junction contained 5 bases not matched to a gene. The CDR3 nucleotides are TGCAGCGTGGCCGGGACAGGGAACGAGCAGTACTTC. This encodes CSVAGTGNEQYF.

The chain joins TRBV6-5 to TRBJ1-1; D is perhaps TRBD1 (5 bases). The CDR3 is made up of 12 amino acids. CDR1 is MNHEY and CDR2 is SVGAGI in the germline V gene. V gave up 9 bases and J gave up 4 bases, with 12 bases separating them. The chain's CDR3 is CASWGRGTEAFF. The CDR3 DNA follows: TGTGCCAGTTGGGGGAGGGGCACTGAAGCTTTCTTT.

This chain links TRBV10-1 with TRBJ2-7; D remains unclear. Germline CDR1 WNHNN, CDR2 SYGVQD (reference sequence). The CDR3 runs 15 residues. The V end was cut by 7 bases, the J end by 3 bases, with 19 bases between. This CDR3 reads CASTKRSGVIYEQYF. The CDR3 DNA sequence: TGCGCCAGCACCAAAAGGTCAGGCGTCATCTACGAGCAGTACTTC.